The 28 T cell receptor beta chains in this list originate from one sample, sequenced in a study of T cells in Graves' hyperthyroidism and ophthalmopathy. The source material, RNA transcripts, was used to amplify TCR beta CDR3 regions. An initial round of RT-PCR targeting the TCR CDR3 relied on the HTBI primer set. TCRdb reanalysed the multiplex PCR reads using MiXCR and keeps one entry per CDR3 protein. The data hold approximately 410,000 distinct CDR3 sequences, with roughly 13% observed a single time. The sequenced sample was blood. These receptors came from a woman under 30 with Graves' hyperthyroidism.

The sample holds a few counts of this clonotype. The chain is built from TRBV20-1 and TRBJ2-7, with 8 bases fitting TRBD2. In germline, CDR1 is DFQATT, CDR2 SNEGSKA (reference sequence). Trimming removed 4 bases from V and 3 bases from J; junction bases left unmatched: 5. The CDR3 runs 13 residues. CDR3 in DNA: TGCAGTGCTAAGACTAGCGTCGACTACGAGCAGTACTTC. As protein: CSAKTSVDYEQYF.

With respect to this clonotype: A much larger clone is a single base away; this may be a read error. CDR3 loop: CASSYPGGRTDTQYF. CDR3 nucleotide sequence: TGTGCCAGCAGTTACCCAGGGGGCAGAACAGATACGCAGTATTTT. This rearrangement joins TRBV6-2 or TRBV6-3 to TRBJ2-3; 8 nucleotides align to TRBD1. This CDR3 spans 15 amino acids. Germline V gene lookup returns CDR1 MNHEY and CDR2 SVGEGT. Unmatched junction bases numbered 4, after V lost 2 bases and J lost 3 bases.

The CDR3 spells CASSLIGAGSRETQYF. CDR3 DNA: TGTGCCAGCAGCTTAATCGGCGCGGGAAGTCGGGAGACCCAGTACTTC. The J gene is TRBJ2-5, the V gene TRBV11-2, with D possibly matching TRBD2 (6 bases). Germline CDR1 SGHAT, CDR2 FQNNGV. The CDR3 extends over 16 amino acids. V was shortened by 2 bases and J by 5 bases, with 18 bases between the two germline ends.

Ten or more counts support this clonotype. This rearrangement joins TRBV11-2 to TRBJ2-1, with 7 bases lining up with TRBD1. The germline V gene has CDR1 SGHAT and CDR2 FQNNGV. The ends lost 1 base at V and 2 bases at J; junction bases unmatched: 8. The CDR3 covers 17 residues. The CDR3 coding sequence is TGTGCCAGCAGCTTAGTGAGGGGGCTAGGTACCTACAATGAGCAGTTCTTC. It specifies CASSLVRGLGTYNEQFF.

V is TRBV11-2 and J is TRBJ2-7; 8 positions agree with TRBD2. Per the germline V gene, CDR1 is SGHAT and CDR2 is FQNNGV. J gave up 2 bases and V 4 bases, and 7 bases lay outside the gene matches. The CDR3 spans 15 residues. The CDR3 DNA reads TGTGCCAGCAGCTCAGGGCGGGGGGCTCCCTACGAGCAGTACTTC. Translated: CASSSGRGAPYEQYF.

The chain combines TRBV7-3 with TRBJ2-1; 9 bases line up with TRBD2. V shed 5 bases, J shed 1 base, and the junction held 3 bases outside the gene matches. This CDR3 is 15 amino acids long. The germline V gene has CDR1 SGHTA and CDR2 FQGTGA. CDR3 nucleotides: TGTGCCAGCAGCATGACTAGCGGATCCTACAATGAGCAGTTCTTC. It codes for CASSMTSGSYNEQFF.

This clonotype was picked up many times. The V and J genes are TRBV6-1 and TRBJ2-1; 11 nucleotides agree with TRBD1. The CDR3 runs to 16 residues. Germline CDR1 MNHNS, CDR2 SASEGT. Trimming took 0 bases from V and 6 from J; bases not matched to a gene: 4. The CDR3 sequence is CASSEALGTGGNEQFF. For the CDR3, the DNA is TGTGCCAGCAGTGAAGCGCTAGGGACAGGGGGCAATGAGCAGTTCTTC.

The chain is built from TRBV6-1 and TRBJ2-7, with 8 positions matching TRBD2. CDR3 length: 15 amino acids. In germline, CDR1 is MNHNS, CDR2 SASEGT. The J segment lost 1 base and the V segment lost 5 bases, leaving 7 bases of the junction unmatched. CDR3 residues: CASSSTGLASYEQYF. As DNA, the CDR3 is TGTGCCAGCAGTTCCACCGGACTAGCATCCTACGAGCAGTACTTC.

The CDR3 loop is CASSFSGTTNYEQYF. CDR3 nucleotides: TGTGCCAGCAGTTTTTCCGGGACAACGAACTACGAGCAGTACTTC. This sequence joins TRBV7-2 and TRBJ2-7, with a possible D match to TRBD1 (6 bases). The CDR3 totals 15 residues. Germline CDR1 reads SGHTA; CDR2 reads FQGNSA. V gave up 6 bases and J gave up 3 bases, with 18 bases separating them.

This clonotype was seen many times. The chain recombines TRBV30 with TRBJ2-7; TRBD1 matches 10 bases. The CDR3 totals 13 residues. The V gene end was trimmed by 1 base and the J gene end by 7 bases; junction bases not matched to a gene: 4. Germline-derived CDR1 and CDR2 are GTSNPN and SVGIG (reference sequence). The CDR3 DNA sequence: TGTGCCTGGAGTGCCGACAGGGGGCGAGAGCAGTACTTC. It yields the protein CAWSADRGREQYF. The full variable domain, completed using reference TRBV30 and TRBJ2-7, is SQTIHQWPATLVQPVGSPLSLECTVEGTSNPNLYWYRQAAGRGLQLLFYSVGIGQISSEVPQNLSASRPQDRQFILSSKKLLLSDSGFYLCAWSADRGREQYFGPGTRLTVT.

This clonotype was detected ten times or more. This chain connects TRBV11-2 to TRBJ2-3; no definite D call. CDR3 length: 14 residues. From germline, CDR1 is SGHAT and CDR2 FQNNGV. The V gene lost 0 bases and the J gene lost 6 bases, with 10 bases spanning the gap. The CDR3 sequence is CASSLDPPPDTQYF. The CDR3 DNA is TGTGCCAGCAGCTTAGACCCGCCCCCGGATACGCAGTATTTT.

J is TRBJ2-1 and V is TRBV19; 10 positions agree with TRBD2. CDR3 length equals 15 residues. Germline assignment: CDR1 LNHDA and CDR2 SQIVND (reference sequence). J gave up 1 base and V 7 bases, and 4 bases lay outside the gene matches. DNA for the CDR3: TGTGCCAGTAAAGGACTAGCGGAATCCTACAATGAGCAGTTCTTC. It specifies CASKGLAESYNEQFF.

To note about this clonotype: The junction differs from germline at one of its ends, possibly a read error. The genes are TRBV6-5 and TRBJ1-1; D perhaps matches TRBD1 (5 bases). Looked up from germline, CDR1 is MNHEY and CDR2 is SVGAGI. CDR3 length equals 14 residues. CDR3 nucleotide sequence: TGTGCCAGCACTTACGGGGGGTCGGACACTGAAGCTTTCTTT. Translating it yields CASTYGGSDTEAFF.

The J gene is TRBJ1-3, the V gene TRBV12-3 or TRBV12-4; D call uncertain. V lost 2 bases, J lost 0 bases, and 5 bases lay in between. This CDR3 has 14 amino acids. DNA for the CDR3: TGTGCCAGCAGTTTAACGAGCTCTGGAAACACCATATATTTT. Translated, it gives CASSLTSSGNTIYF.

To note about this clonotype: One base away lies a much larger clone, so this may be a sequencing read error. The genes are TRBV3-1 and TRBJ2-7, with TRBD1 identical over 11 bases. This CDR3 contains 14 residues. From germline, CDR1 is LGHDT and CDR2 YNNKEL (reference sequence). CDR3: CPSSFRDRGDQQYF. The CDR3 coding sequence is TGTCCCAGCAGTTTCCGGGACAGGGGGGATCAGCAGTACTTC.

Only a few counts were recorded for this clonotype. A single base separates this from a much larger clone, so it may be a read error. The J gene is TRBJ2-2, the V gene TRBV6-5; no firm D call. This CDR3 comprises 15 residues. Germline CDR1 is MNHEY and CDR2 is SVGAGI. The CDR3 sequence is CASSYSNSNTEELFF. The CDR3 DNA sequence: TGTGCCAGCAGTTACAGTAACTCGAACACCGAGGAGCTGTTTTTT.

This clonotype was seen a handful of times. V is TRBV4-1 and J is TRBJ2-7; 7 positions agree with TRBD2. The CDR3 extends over 15 amino acids. Losses at the gene ends were 1 base for V and 4 bases for J; bases not matched to a gene: 7. CDR1 and CDR2 (germline): MGHRA, YSYEKL. The CDR3 spells CASSQVRGSLYEQYF. CDR3 bases: TGCGCCAGCAGCCAAGTTCGCGGGAGCTTGTACGAGCAGTACTTC.

This clonotype came up a few times. J is TRBJ1-2 and V is TRBV5-6; 10 bases align to TRBD1. CDR3 size: 14 residues. Germline-derived CDR1 and CDR2 are SGHDT and YYEEEE. J gave up 8 bases and V 2 bases, and 6 bases lay outside the gene matches. The CDR3 sequence: CASSLTGTGDGYTF. As DNA, the CDR3 is TGTGCCAGCAGCTTAACCGGGACAGGGGACGGCTACACCTTC. Filled out from reference TRBV5-6 and TRBJ1-2, the complete variable domain reads DAGVTQSPTHLIKTRGQQVTLRCSPKSGHDTVSWYQQALGQGPQFIFQYYEEEERQRGNFPDRFSGHQFPNYSSELNVNALLLGDSALYLCASSLTGTGDGYTFGSGTRLTVV.

This clonotype came up a few times. The V and J genes are TRBV27 and TRBJ1-6; tentatively, D is TRBD1 (5 bases). In germline, CDR1 is MNHEY, CDR2 SMNVEV (reference sequence). The CDR3 has 13 amino acids. Trimming pared 7 bases from V and 8 bases from J, leaving 12 bases between. CDR3 nucleotides: TGTGCCAGCAAGACAGTAGAGGATTCACCCCTCCACTTT. Protein product: CASKTVEDSPLHF.

The chain has TRBV27 and TRBJ2-1; 13 positions agree with TRBD2. CDR3 length: 18 amino acids. Trimming at V came to 4 bases and at J to 3 bases, leaving 9 bases not matched to a gene. Per the germline V gene, CDR1 is MNHEY and CDR2 is SMNVEV (reference sequence). The CDR3 nucleotides read TGTGCCAGCAGTTCCAACTTGGGACTAGCGGGGCTCTACAATGAGCAGTTCTTC. Its translation: CASSSNLGLAGLYNEQFF.

This clonotype was counted between two and nine times. This chain joins TRBV4-1 and TRBJ2-3; D is ambiguous. With 0 bases removed from V and 5 bases from J, the gap between germline ends came to 12 bases. Germline V gene lookup returns CDR1 MGHRA and CDR2 YSYEKL. The CDR3 contains 15 residues. CDR3 bases: TGCGCCAGCAGCCAAGAGGCATTAAGTGGAGATACGCAGTATTTT. Translated, it gives CASSQEALSGDTQYF.

This clonotype has a count of ten or more. V is TRBV28 and J is TRBJ2-7, with 10 bases identical to TRBD2. Germline-derived CDR1 and CDR2 are MDHEN and SYDVKM. CDR3 length: 15 residues. V was clipped by 10 bases and J by 5 bases; unmatched bases: 14. CDR3 loop: CATSLTSGIRHEQYF. CDR3 nucleotide sequence: TGTGCCACCTCCCTCACTAGCGGGATCAGGCACGAGCAGTACTTC.

This clonotype was detected ten times or more. The chain has TRBV12-3 or TRBV12-4 and TRBJ2-6; possibly TRBD1 for D (6 bases). V was clipped by 5 bases and J by 1 base, with 6 bases between them. The CDR3 totals 14 residues. The CDR3: CASSTGSGANVLTF. The CDR3 DNA reads as TGTGCCAGCAGTACAGGGTCTGGGGCCAACGTCCTGACTTTC.

This clonotype occurred a few times. The V call is TRBV7-9, the J call TRBJ2-7; D might be TRBD2 (6 bases). Germline values: CDR1 SEHNR, CDR2 FQNEAQ (reference sequence). This CDR3 comprises 15 residues. V lost 8 bases to trimming and J lost 3 bases, with 20 bases between them. As DNA, the CDR3 is TGTGCCAGCGGAGGGGTCCAGGAACTGGGCTACGAGCAGTACTTC. This sequence encodes CASGGVQELGYEQYF.

There are many counts of this clonotype. The chain is built from TRBV20-1 and TRBJ2-7; 9 bases align to TRBD1. CDR1 and CDR2 from the germline V gene are DFQATT and SNEGSKA (reference sequence). The CDR3 extends over 15 amino acids. J lost 6 bases, V lost 1 base, and 10 bases had no gene match. This CDR3 is CSARGPRDRVREQYF. The CDR3 DNA reads as TGCAGTGCTAGAGGGCCCCGGGACAGGGTTCGCGAGCAGTACTTC.

The sample holds many counts of this clonotype. The V and J genes are TRBV7-2 and TRBJ2-7, with D possibly being TRBD1 (5 bases). V lost 0 bases and J lost 2, with 11 bases in between. The CDR3 length is 15 residues. CDR1 and CDR2 (germline): SGHTA, FQGNSA. CDR3 nucleotide sequence: TGTGCCAGCAGCTTAGCTCCAGGGTCCACCTACGAGCAGTACTTC. It is translated as CASSLAPGSTYEQYF.

Remarks on this clonotype: A much larger clone sits a single nucleotide away, making a read error possible. The J gene is TRBJ2-1, the V gene TRBV12-3 or TRBV12-4; 14 bases align to TRBD2. The J segment lost 6 bases and the V segment lost 8 bases, leaving 6 bases of the junction unmatched. The CDR3 extends over 15 amino acids. The CDR3 loop is CASGQTSGRANEQFF. The CDR3 bases are TGTGCCAGCGGGCAGACTAGCGGGAGGGCCAATGAGCAGTTCTTC.

This clonotype was observed many times. The rearrangement joins TRBV27 to TRBJ1-1; TRBD1 agrees at 7 bases. The CDR3 loop spans 13 amino acids. Per germline, CDR1 MNHEY and CDR2 SMNVEV (reference sequence). V dropped 8 bases and J dropped 1; count of bases not matched to a gene: 4. The CDR3 region is CASGWTGNTEAFF. The CDR3 region has the DNA TGTGCCAGCGGATGGACAGGGAACACTGAAGCTTTCTTT.